Listed here are 27 T cell receptor beta chains from one sample, sequenced in a study of blood T cell repertoires in COVID-19. The assay was immunoSEQ multiplex PCR, and TCRdb's table has in-frame clones only and misses some. The sample shows 270,000 or so clones, 90% of them seen only once. The sample consisted of peripheral blood. All receptors come from a woman between 55 and 75 years old with COVID-19, enrolled during active disease.

The genes are TRBV5-4 and TRBJ2-7, with D unclear. The CDR3 loop spans 15 amino acids. Trimming took off 4 bases at V and 5 bases at J, with 19 bases between the two ends. Germline assignment: CDR1 SGHNT and CDR2 YYREEE (reference sequence). CDR3 amino acids: CASSLGSGATHEQYF. CDR3 DNA: TGTGCCAGCAGCCTTGGGTCGGGTGCTACCCACGAGCAGTACTTC.

The chain carries TRBV23-1 and TRBJ2-2; no firm D call. TRBV23-1 is an open reading frame whose function is uncertain. V was clipped by 4 bases and J by 5 bases, with 23 bases between them. The length of the CDR3 is 18 residues. The CDR3 protein is CASSPFYWIPSATGELFF. The CDR3 DNA is TGCGCCAGCAGTCCTTTTTACTGGATCCCTAGTGCGACCGGGGAGCTGTTTTTT.

This clone was recorded only once. This chain links TRBV21-1 with TRBJ1-2. TRBV21-1 is assigned pseudogene status. This CDR3 is built from 15 residues. CDR3 sequence reads: CASSKARVSAGGYTF. Here the CDR3 DNA reads TGTGCCAGCAGCAAAGCGCGGGTCTCCGCCGGAGGCTACACCTTC.

This chain links TRBV5-1 with TRBJ2-1; D uncertain. Germline V lookup: CDR1 SGHRS, CDR2 YFSETQ. V was cut by 6 bases and J by 0 bases, with 16 bases left in between. This CDR3 contains 16 residues. The CDR3 region is CASTMSGSASYNEQFF. CDR3 DNA sequence: TGCGCCAGCACAATGTCGGGTAGTGCCTCCTACAATGAGCAGTTCTTC. Full variable domain (rest looked up from reference TRBV5-1 and TRBJ2-1): KAGVTQTPRYLIKTRGQQVTLSCSPISGHRSVSWYQQTPGQGLQFLFEYFSETQRNKGNFPGRFSGRQFSNSRSEMNVSTLELGDSALYLCASTMSGSASYNEQFFGPGTRLTVL.

The rearrangement uses TRBV10-3 and TRBJ1-5; TRBD1 agrees at 9 bases. Germline values: CDR1 ENHRY, CDR2 SYGVKD. V was clipped by 6 bases and J by 7 bases; unmatched bases: 7. This CDR3 has 14 residues. CDR3 residues: CAISQGQGNQPQHF. The CDR3 DNA reads as TGTGCCATCAGCCAGGGACAGGGTAACCAGCCCCAGCATTTT.

This chain joins TRBV19 and TRBJ1-2, with D possibly matching TRBD1 (5 bases). The germline CDR1 and CDR2 sequences are LNHDA and SQIVND (reference sequence). V lost 0 bases and J lost 4, with 12 bases in between. The CDR3 loop spans 15 amino acids. The CDR3 sequence: CASSIDVKGIYGYTF. The CDR3 DNA sequence: TGTGCCAGTAGTATAGATGTTAAGGGGATCTATGGCTACACCTTC.

This clone was detected once. The V and J genes are TRBV19 and TRBJ2-1, with TRBD1 matching over 7 bases. Germline CDR1 and CDR2: LNHDA and SQIVND (reference sequence). There are 15 residues in the CDR3. Trimming at V came to 4 bases and at J to 7 bases, leaving 10 bases not matched to a gene. The DNA of the CDR3 is TGTGCCAGTAGTAGCAGGGGGAATAAGGGGAATGAGCAGTTCTTC. Protein sequence: CASSSRGNKGNEQFF.

In DNA, the CDR3 is TGTGCCAGCAGCCAAGGACTACCCACAGATACGCAGTATTTT. Its translation: CASSQGLPTDTQYF. The V and J genes are TRBV14 and TRBJ2-3; a weak D match, TRBD2 (5 bases). This CDR3 has 14 residues. Deletions cut 1 base from V and 2 bases from J, with 7 bases between. Germline CDR1 is SGHDN and CDR2 is FVKESK.

This clone showed up many times. The V gene is TRBV5-1, the J gene TRBJ1-6, with TRBD1 identical over 9 bases. CDR3 length: 14 residues. The junction had 5 bases not matched to a gene; V was cut back by 4 bases and J by 9 bases. CDR1 is SGHRS, CDR2 YFSETQ, per germline. The CDR3 coding sequence is TGCGCCAGCAGCGACGGGACAGGGAGTTCACCCCTCCACTTT. It encodes CASSDGTGSSPLHF.

V and J are TRBV27 and TRBJ2-7, with D perhaps TRBD1 (7 bases). Trimming removed 4 bases at V and 2 bases at J, with 15 bases between. The CDR3 length is 15 residues. Per the germline V gene, CDR1 is MNHEY and CDR2 is SMNVEV (reference sequence). CDR3 nucleotides: TGTGCCAGCAGTTCCTTAGCAGGGGGGACCTACGAGCAGTACTTC. It yields the protein CASSSLAGGTYEQYF.

The chain recombines TRBV5-1 with TRBJ2-5, with D possibly matching TRBD2 (6 bases). In germline, CDR1 is SGHRS, CDR2 YFSETQ. CDR3 length: 15 residues. Trimming removed 4 bases at V and 3 bases at J, with 16 bases between. CDR3 protein: CASSQSGVGEETQYF. CDR3 DNA sequence: TGCGCCAGCAGCCAGTCGGGGGTCGGCGAAGAGACCCAGTACTTC.

The chain is built from TRBV7-2 and TRBJ2-5; 8 nucleotides match TRBD2. Germline trimming cut 8 bases from V and 2 bases from J; bases unmatched to any gene: 7. The CDR3 contains 14 residues. Germline V gene data show CDR1 as SGHTA and CDR2 as FQGNSA. Here the CDR3 reads CASGRRGAQETQYF. Written as DNA, the CDR3 is TGTGCCAGCGGCCGGCGGGGGGCGCAAGAGACCCAGTACTTC.

The chain recombines TRBV6-2 or TRBV6-3 with TRBJ2-4, with a tentative D call TRBD2 (6 bases). The CDR3 runs to 15 residues. Germline values: CDR1 MNHEY, CDR2 SVGEGT. Trimming pared 2 bases from V and 6 bases from J, leaving 14 bases between. This CDR3 reads CASSYRGLAGNIQYF. The CDR3 DNA reads TGTGCCAGCAGTTACAGGGGACTGGCTGGAAACATTCAGTACTTC.

The CDR3 bases are TGTGCCAGCAGCTTAGGTTTTTCGGGGTCTCGGTATCCCAATGAGCAGTTCTTC. Amino acids: CASSLGFSGSRYPNEQFF. V and J are TRBV7-8 and TRBJ2-1, with D tentatively TRBD2 (5 bases). V lost 1 base to trimming and J lost 6 bases, with 22 bases between them. Germline V lookup: CDR1 SGHVS, CDR2 FQNEAQ. This CDR3 region has 18 residues.

This chain connects TRBV9 to TRBJ2-3, with 11 bases aligning to TRBD2. Germline assignment: CDR1 SGDLS and CDR2 YYNGEE. This CDR3 region has 16 residues. The trim removed 4 bases at V and 0 bases at J, leaving 4 bases unmatched. For the CDR3, the DNA is TGTGCCAGCAGCATACTAGCGGGGGCTAGCACAGATACGCAGTATTTT. This gives the protein CASSILAGASTDTQYF.

CDR3 protein: CASSLRGDLGTTGELFF. CDR3 DNA sequence: TGTGCCAGCAGCCTAAGGGGGGATCTGGGAACTACCGGGGAGCTGTTTTTT. The rearrangement joins TRBV7-3 to TRBJ2-2; the D gene could be TRBD1 or TRBD2 (6 bases each). The germline V gene encodes CDR1 SGHTA and CDR2 FQGTGA. The CDR3 spans 17 residues. V was cut by 5 bases and J by 5 bases, with 21 bases left in between.

The CDR3 sequence: CASSLGRQETQYF. As DNA, the CDR3 is TGCGCCAGCTCTTTGGGGAGACAAGAGACCCAGTACTTC. The chain has TRBV4-3 and TRBJ2-5, with D tentatively TRBD2 (5 bases). CDR3 length: 13 residues. Germline V CDR1 and CDR2: LGHNA, YSLEER. Trimming removed 8 bases at V and 2 bases at J, with 12 bases between.

The chain links TRBV9 to TRBJ2-5; 9 bases are a match to TRBD2. Losses at the gene ends were 0 bases for V and 5 bases for J; bases not matched to a gene: 5. This CDR3 has 15 amino acids. Germline V gene data show CDR1 as SGDLS and CDR2 as YYNGEE. CDR3 sequence: CASSVVARGGETQYF. The CDR3, as DNA: TGTGCCAGCAGCGTAGTAGCGCGGGGGGGGGAGACCCAGTACTTC.

The chain uses TRBV29-1 and TRBJ2-5; 7 bases match TRBD1. Germline V gene data show CDR1 as SQVTM and CDR2 as ANQGSEA. V dropped 6 bases and J dropped 5; count of bases not matched to a gene: 12. This CDR3 region has 14 residues. In DNA form, the CDR3 reads TGCAGCGTGGGTTCACAGGGGTTTGGTGAGACCCAGTACTTC. Protein: CSVGSQGFGETQYF.

The chain links TRBV19 to TRBJ1-2, with 7 bases identical to TRBD1. This CDR3 spans 14 amino acids. Germline CDR1 is LNHDA and CDR2 is SQIVND (reference sequence). The trim removed 4 bases at V and 5 bases at J, leaving 7 bases unmatched. This CDR3 reads CASSKGQAGYGYTF. The CDR3 nucleotides are TGTGCCAGTAGTAAAGGACAGGCAGGGTATGGCTACACCTTC.

The V gene is TRBV19, the J gene TRBJ1-6, with a tentative D call TRBD1 (5 bases). Germline-derived CDR1 and CDR2 are LNHDA and SQIVND (reference sequence). The CDR3 consists of 13 residues. The V end lost 5 bases, the J end lost 10 bases, and 12 bases lay between the germline ends. CDR3 region: CASSGQGSSPLHF. CDR3 bases: TGTGCCAGTAGTGGGCAGGGAAGCTCACCCCTCCACTTT.

CDR3 residues: CASSTDRGSGEAFF. DNA of the CDR3: TGTGCCAGCAGTACGGACAGGGGCTCTGGGGAAGCTTTCTTT. The genes are TRBV27 and TRBJ1-1, with 9 bases lining up with TRBD1. Per the germline V gene, CDR1 is MNHEY and CDR2 is SMNVEV (reference sequence). V was clipped by 5 bases and J by 8 bases; unmatched bases: 9. The CDR3 consists of 14 residues.

The rearrangement links TRBV2 to TRBJ2-5; TRBD2 matches at 9 bases. Germline CDR1 and CDR2: SNHLY and FYNNEI. V shed 6 bases, J shed 9 bases, and the junction held 14 bases outside the gene matches. This CDR3 is built from 15 residues. The CDR3 bases are TGTGCCAGCAGGGAGCTAGCGGGGACCTCAGGGGCCCAGTACTTC. Its translation is CASRELAGTSGAQYF.

The J gene is TRBJ2-7, the V gene TRBV4-2, with 13 bases aligning to TRBD2. V was pared by 4 bases and J by 2 bases, with 2 bases of the junction left unmatched. Germline V gives CDR1 LGHNA, CDR2 YNFKEQ. CDR3 length: 15 amino acids. The DNA for the CDR3 is TGTGCCAGCAGCCCCACTAGCGGGGGGGCCTACGAGCAGTACTTC. This translates into CASSPTSGGAYEQYF.

This clone was seen just once. The rearrangement uses TRBV5-1 and TRBJ1-2; D gene unclear. This CDR3 spans 17 amino acids. Trimming cost V 0 bases and J 0 bases, with 15 bases left between them. Germline V CDR1 and CDR2: SGHRS, YFSETQ. The CDR3 here is CASSLVLDEFSNYGYTF. In DNA form, the CDR3 reads TGCGCCAGCAGCTTGGTATTAGATGAGTTCTCTAACTATGGCTACACCTTC.

V is TRBV6-5 and J is TRBJ2-7, with 8 bases fitting TRBD2. The germline V gene encodes CDR1 MNHEY and CDR2 SVGAGI. Unmatched junction bases numbered 6, after V lost 5 bases and J lost 3 bases. This CDR3 contains 14 residues. CDR3 loop: CASSPVGGVYEQYF. Written as DNA, the CDR3 is TGTGCCAGCAGTCCGGTCGGGGGGGTCTACGAGCAGTACTTC.

The chain carries TRBV11-2 and TRBJ2-7; D is perhaps TRBD1 (5 bases). The CDR3 is 16 amino acids. V was trimmed by 5 bases and J by 6 bases, leaving 23 bases between them. Germline V gene sequence: CDR1 SGHAT, CDR2 FQNNGV. As DNA, the CDR3 is TGTGCCAGCAGCGCATCCGCCAGGGTATCTTTCCGCGAGCAGTACTTC. It codes for CASSASARVSFREQYF.